These 18 T cell receptor beta chains were all obtained from the same sample, sequenced in a study of T cell responses to AZD1222 COVID-19 vaccine. Sequencing was performed with immunoSEQ multiplex PCR; in TCRdb, only in-frame clones are kept and a portion is missing. The sample records 150,000 to 200,000 clones, less than 95% being singletons. This material consisted of peripheral blood, taken 28 days after the second AZD1222 dose. These receptors originate from an adult who received the AZD1222 COVID-19 vaccine.

The chain recombines TRBV18 with TRBJ1-1; 8 bases match TRBD1. The CDR3 runs to 14 residues. Trimming took 4 bases from V and 4 from J; bases not matched to a gene: 5. The germline gives CDR1 KGHSH, CDR2 LQKENI. CDR3 nucleotide sequence: TGTGCCAGCTCACTTAACAGGGGGACCACTGAAGCTTTCTTT. This encodes CASSLNRGTTEAFF.

Concerning this clone: A much larger clone lies a single base off, so this may be a read error. V is TRBV5-6 and J is TRBJ2-5; 7 bases agree with TRBD1. V shed 2 bases, J shed 7 bases, and the junction held 14 bases outside the gene matches. The CDR3 consists of 16 residues. The V gene's germline CDR1 is SGHDT and CDR2 YYEEEE. CDR3 region: CASSLGASTGRGTQYF. In nucleotides, the CDR3 is TGTGCCAGCAGCTTAGGGGCCTCGACAGGGAGAGGGACCCAGTACTTC.

The gene calls are TRBV2 and TRBJ2-1, with 9 positions matching TRBD1. The CDR3 extends over 15 amino acids. With 3 bases clipped from V and 3 bases from J, the junction kept 3 bases outside the gene matches. Germline V lookup: CDR1 SNHLY, CDR2 FYNNEI. The CDR3 protein is CASSEGQGVYNEQFF. Written as DNA, the CDR3 is TGTGCCAGCAGTGAGGGACAGGGCGTCTACAATGAGCAGTTCTTC.

V usage is TRBV30 and J usage is TRBJ1-2; D is unclear. Trimming cost V 0 bases and J 7 bases, with 6 bases left between them. Germline V gives CDR1 GTSNPN, CDR2 SVGIG (reference sequence). The CDR3 runs 11 residues. CDR3: CAWSVASGYTF. DNA of the CDR3: TGTGCCTGGAGTGTAGCCTCTGGCTACACCTTC.

The V and J genes are TRBV5-1 and TRBJ2-7; D may correspond to TRBD1 or TRBD2 (5 bases each). CDR1 and CDR2 (germline): SGHRS, YFSETQ. The ends were cut back, 0 bases at V and 0 bases at J, with 13 bases in the middle. The CDR3 extends over 16 amino acids. The CDR3 loop is CASSLGRGVHSYEQYF. The CDR3 DNA reads TGCGCCAGCAGCTTGGGCCGAGGGGTTCACTCCTACGAGCAGTACTTC.

The rearrangement links TRBV6-5 to TRBJ1-2; D remains ambiguous. The V gene lost 7 bases and the J gene lost 6 bases, with 21 bases spanning the gap. Germline V gives CDR1 MNHEY, CDR2 SVGAGI. This CDR3 has 15 residues. The CDR3 reads CASTHSPPGPNGYTF. CDR3 DNA: TGTGCCAGCACTCACTCCCCCCCGGGCCCGAATGGCTACACCTTC.

The rearrangement links TRBV7-9 to TRBJ2-1; 9 nucleotides align to TRBD1. The V gene end was trimmed by 5 bases and the J gene end by 12 bases; junction bases not matched to a gene: 5. Germline CDR1 reads SEHNR; CDR2 reads FQNEAQ (reference sequence). The CDR3 has 12 amino acids. CDR3 protein: CASSRTGAGQFF. As DNA, the CDR3 is TGTGCCAGCAGCAGGACAGGGGCTGGGCAGTTCTTC. Variable domain in full (rest from reference TRBV7-9 and TRBJ2-1): DTGVSQNPRHKITKRGQNVTFRCDPISEHNRLYWYRQTLGQGPEFLTYFQNEAQLEKSRLLSDRFSAERPKGSFSTLEIQRTEQGDSAMYLCASSRTGAGQFFGPGTRLTVL.

This sequence joins TRBV27 and TRBJ1-5; D call uncertain. The germline V gene has CDR1 MNHEY and CDR2 SMNVEV (reference sequence). The CDR3 covers 14 residues. Trimming stripped 3 bases from V and 4 bases from J, with 10 bases between. This CDR3 reads CASSFALKNQPQHF. DNA for the CDR3: TGTGCCAGCAGTTTTGCCCTTAAAAATCAGCCCCAGCATTTT.

This chain links TRBV6-5 with TRBJ2-7, with a weak D call TRBD2 (5 bases). This CDR3 region has 11 residues. The V gene lost 8 bases and the J gene lost 12 bases, with 17 bases spanning the gap. Per the germline V gene, CDR1 is MNHEY and CDR2 is SVGAGI. CDR3 nucleotide sequence: TGTGCCAGCTTTGTTTCGGGGAAGGTGTACTTC. Translating it yields CASFVSGKVYF.

The J gene is TRBJ1-2, the V gene TRBV12-3 or TRBV12-4, with D uncertain. V lost 7 bases to trimming and J lost 6 bases, with 12 bases between them. The CDR3 runs 12 residues. The CDR3 spells CASTPPHHGYTF. CDR3 in DNA: TGTGCCAGCACCCCGCCCCATCATGGCTACACCTTC.

V usage is TRBV28 and J usage is TRBJ2-2, with no clear D. CDR1 and CDR2 (germline): MDHEN, SYDVKM. This CDR3 spans 15 amino acids. The V gene lost 10 bases and the J gene lost 7 bases, with 22 bases spanning the gap. CDR3: CATDPHRGFDGELFF. DNA for the CDR3: TGTGCCACTGACCCCCATAGAGGTTTTGACGGGGAGCTGTTTTTT.

The chain recombines TRBV5-1 with TRBJ2-1; D could derive from TRBD1 or TRBD2 (6 bases each). Trimming cost V 2 bases and J 5 bases, with 14 bases left between them. The CDR3 loop spans 15 amino acids. From germline, CDR1 is SGHRS and CDR2 YFSETQ. CDR3 residues: CASSLRGATDNEQFF. Here the CDR3 DNA reads TGCGCCAGCAGCTTAAGGGGGGCAACAGACAATGAGCAGTTCTTC. Full variable domain (outside the CDR3, taken from reference TRBV5-1 and TRBJ2-1): KAGVTQTPRYLIKTRGQQVTLSCSPISGHRSVSWYQQTPGQGLQFLFEYFSETQRNKGNFPGRFSGRQFSNSRSEMNVSTLELGDSALYLCASSLRGATDNEQFFGPGTRLTVL.

The V and J genes are TRBV15 and TRBJ1-3, with a possible D match to TRBD1 (5 bases). Germline assignment: CDR1 LNHNV and CDR2 YYDKDF (reference sequence). The CDR3 is 14 residues long. Trimming shortened V by 8 bases and J by 3 bases, and 14 bases separated the two germline ends. CDR3 bases: TGTGCCACCGCCCCTCAAGGGGTTGGAAACACCATATATTTT. Translating it yields CATAPQGVGNTIYF.

The gene calls are TRBV27 and TRBJ2-7; D possibly corresponds to TRBD1 (6 bases). CDR1 and CDR2 (germline): MNHEY, SMNVEV (reference sequence). CDR3 size: 17 residues. The ends were cut back, 6 bases at V and 0 bases at J, with 21 bases in the middle. This CDR3 reads CASRGFDDRWSSYEQYF. In DNA, the CDR3 is TGTGCCAGCAGGGGCTTCGACGACAGGTGGAGCTCCTACGAGCAGTACTTC.

The chain employs TRBV11-3 and TRBJ2-1; no firm D call. This CDR3 is 15 amino acids long. V was clipped by 1 base and J by 9 bases, with 16 bases between them. CDR1 SGHNT and CDR2 YENEEA come from the germline V gene. CDR3 DNA sequence: TGTGCCAGCAGCTTAGTGGGCGGATCCATGGGTGAGCAGTTCTTC. Amino acids: CASSLVGGSMGEQFF.

V is TRBV27 and J is TRBJ2-1; D is uncertain. The CDR3 covers 13 residues. V dropped 3 bases and J dropped 5 bases, with 8 bases sitting between them. The germline V gene has CDR1 MNHEY and CDR2 SMNVEV (reference sequence). CDR3: CASSFGRNNEQFF. CDR3 coding DNA: TGTGCCAGCAGTTTCGGCAGGAACAATGAGCAGTTCTTC.

This chain links TRBV5-1 with TRBJ2-3; maybe TRBD2 (6 bases). Germline CDR1 reads SGHRS; CDR2 reads YFSETQ. This CDR3 contains 12 residues. Trimming took off 0 bases at V and 15 bases at J, with 14 bases between the two ends. Here the CDR3 DNA reads TGCGCCAGCAGCTTGGTAGCGGACGGGCTCTATTTT. Translated, it gives CASSLVADGLYF.

The rearrangement links TRBV19 to TRBJ2-7, with D unclear. The germline gives CDR1 LNHDA, CDR2 SQIVND (reference sequence). Trimming removed 3 bases at V and 3 bases at J, with 15 bases between. This CDR3 is 15 amino acids long. CDR3 sequence reads: CASSIPFADSYEQYF. The CDR3 region has the DNA TGTGCCAGTAGTATCCCCTTCGCAGATAGCTACGAGCAGTACTTC.